These 18 T cell receptor beta chains originate from one sample sequenced in a study of blood T cell repertoires in COVID-19. This table comes from immunoSEQ multiplex PCR, and its TCRdb copy is limited to in-frame clones, with some not included. The table records tens of thousands of clones, 87% of them present only once. Source material: peripheral blood. The origin of the receptors is a human donor in a cohort sampled during active COVID-19.

V usage is TRBV18 and J usage is TRBJ2-3, with D possibly TRBD2 on 7 matching bases. Trimming took off 3 bases at V and 0 bases at J, with 13 bases between the two ends. The CDR3 totals 16 residues. Germline CDR1 KGHSH, CDR2 LQKENI. The CDR3 here is CASSPRGGSSTDTQYF. The CDR3 DNA reads TGTGCCAGCTCACCGAGGGGGGGTTCTAGCACAGATACGCAGTATTTT. Variable domain in full (rest from reference TRBV18 and TRBJ2-3): NAGVMQNPRHLVRRRGQEARLRCSPMKGHSHVYWYRQLPEEGLKFMVYLQKENIIDESGMPKERFSAEFPKEGPSILRIQQVVRGDSAAYFCASSPRGGSSTDTQYFGPGTRLTVL.

The chain is built from TRBV6-5 and TRBJ2-5; no reliable D call. Germline V CDR1 and CDR2: MNHEY, SVGAGI. V lost 5 bases to trimming and J lost 4 bases, with 11 bases between them. This CDR3 is 13 amino acids long. The DNA for the CDR3 is TGTGCCAGCAGTCGCGCTATTGGAGAGACCCAGTACTTC. This codes for CASSRAIGETQYF.

The CDR3 is CASSFRLGTGYGYTF. The DNA for the CDR3 is TGTGCCAGCAGCTTCCGGTTGGGGACAGGCTATGGCTACACCTTC. V usage is TRBV7-8 and J usage is TRBJ1-2; TRBD1 agrees at 8 bases. Germline assignment: CDR1 SGHVS and CDR2 FQNEAQ. CDR3 length equals 15 residues. Germline trimming cut 3 bases from V and 4 bases from J; bases unmatched to any gene: 7.

The rearrangement links TRBV7-8 to TRBJ2-1, with D uncertain. The V end lost 3 bases, the J end lost 3 bases, and 3 bases lay between the germline ends. The CDR3 consists of 12 residues. Germline values: CDR1 SGHVS, CDR2 FQNEAQ. DNA of the CDR3: TGTGCCAGCAGCTTTAACTACAATGAGCAGTTCTTC. Translation: CASSFNYNEQFF.

This chain connects TRBV30 to TRBJ1-2, with a possible D match to TRBD1 (6 bases). Germline-derived CDR1 and CDR2 are GTSNPN and SVGIG (reference sequence). The CDR3 spans 11 residues. V lost 5 bases and J 8 bases, leaving 12 bases between the germline ends. CDR3 loop: CAWARQAGYTF. CDR3 coding DNA: TGTGCCTGGGCCCGACAGGCCGGCTACACCTTC.

The chain employs TRBV5-4 and TRBJ2-7, with D maybe TRBD2 (7 bases). Germline V gene sequence: CDR1 SGHNT, CDR2 YYREEE (reference sequence). The V and J ends lost 2 bases and 1 base respectively, with 16 bases between them. The CDR3 totals 16 residues. The CDR3 is CASSFGGGGPSYEQYF. The DNA of the CDR3 is TGTGCCAGCAGCTTTGGCGGGGGCGGCCCATCCTACGAGCAGTACTTC.

This clone showed up just once. The chain has TRBV10-1 and TRBJ2-1; D call uncertain. CDR3 length: 13 residues. Trimming removed 9 bases from V and 4 bases from J, with 13 bases in between. CDR1 and CDR2 from the germline V gene are WNHNN and SYGVQD (reference sequence). The CDR3 sequence is CASSPTEYNEQFF. DNA for the CDR3: TGCGCCAGTTCCCCAACAGAATACAATGAGCAGTTCTTC.

The sample holds one count of this clone. J is TRBJ2-5 and V is TRBV3-1 (or the pseudogene TRBV3-2); the D gene is possibly TRBD1 (5 bases). CDR1 and CDR2 from the germline V gene are LGHDT and YNNKEL (reference sequence). The CDR3 totals 13 residues. The ends were cut back, 3 bases at V and 7 bases at J, with 12 bases in the middle. As DNA, the CDR3 is TGTGCCAGCAGCCAGGAAGGGGTGGGGACCCAGTACTTC. Protein: CASSQEGVGTQYF.

V usage is TRBV10-1 and J usage is TRBJ1-6; D unclear. The CDR3 is 15 residues long. Trimming pared 6 bases from V and 6 bases from J, leaving 15 bases between. Looked up from germline, CDR1 is WNHNN and CDR2 is SYGVQD (reference sequence). For the CDR3, the DNA is TGCGCCAGCAGGAAAACTACGCGATTTAATTCACCCCTCCACTTT. Encoded protein: CASRKTTRFNSPLHF.

The V and J genes are TRBV10-2 and TRBJ2-3, with a tentative D call TRBD2 (5 bases). Trimming left V 6 bases short and J 0 bases short, with 22 bases between. CDR1 is WSHSY and CDR2 is SAAADI in the germline V gene. The CDR3 has 18 residues. The DNA of the CDR3 is TGCGCCAGCAGCTACTCCCGCTCAGCGGCAACTAGCACAGATACGCAGTATTTT. Translated, it gives CASSYSRSAATSTDTQYF.

The chain uses TRBV11-2 and TRBJ1-4; a weak D match, TRBD1 (6 bases). The CDR3 runs 14 residues. V shed 5 bases and J shed 4 bases, with 11 bases lying between them. Germline CDR1 and CDR2: SGHAT and FQNNGV. The CDR3, as DNA: TGTGCCAGCAGCCGGACAGTGAATAATGAAAAACTGTTTTTT. It codes for CASSRTVNNEKLFF. The entire variable domain, with the rest obtained from reference TRBV11-2 and TRBJ1-4, is as follows: EAGVAQSPRYKIIEKRQSVAFWCNPISGHATLYWYQQILGQGPKLLIQFQNNGVVDDSQLPKDRFSAERLKGVDSTLKIQPAKLEDSAVYLCASSRTVNNEKLFFGSGTQLSVL.

The CDR3 bases are TGCAGTGCTAGTAAAGGGACTACTAACTATGGCTACACCTTC. This gives the protein CSASKGTTNYGYTF. The chain joins TRBV20-1 to TRBJ1-2, with a weak D call TRBD1 (5 bases). V lost 3 bases to trimming and J lost 0 bases, with 11 bases between them. CDR1 DFQATT and CDR2 SNEGSKA come from the germline V gene (reference sequence). The CDR3 is 14 amino acids.

This chain uses TRBV11-2 with TRBJ2-7; the match to TRBD2 covers 11 bases. Unmatched junction bases numbered 24, after V lost 7 bases and J lost 7 bases. Germline assignment: CDR1 SGHAT and CDR2 FQNNGV. There are 19 residues in the CDR3. In nucleotides, the CDR3 is TGTGCCAGCACCCACCGGGGGTCTGGGGGGGGACTAGCGGATTTTGAGCAGTACTTC. Its protein is CASTHRGSGGGLADFEQYF.

This clone was recorded only once. The J gene is TRBJ2-1, the V gene TRBV15, with TRBD2 matching 9 bases. The germline V gene encodes CDR1 LNHNV and CDR2 YYDKDF (reference sequence). The V gene end was trimmed by 2 bases and the J gene end by 9 bases; junction bases not matched to a gene: 17. The CDR3 is 18 amino acids. CDR3 residues: CATSRPLGREGNQGEQFF. Written as DNA, the CDR3 is TGTGCCACCAGCAGACCCTTAGGGCGGGAGGGCAATCAGGGTGAGCAGTTCTTC.

The V call is TRBV19, the J call TRBJ2-1, with D tentatively TRBD1 (6 bases). V was pared by 8 bases and J by 4 bases, with 12 bases between. The CDR3 spans 13 residues. Germline V lookup: CDR1 LNHDA, CDR2 SQIVND (reference sequence). The CDR3 DNA follows: TGTGCCAGTGGATCCGGACAGTACAATGAGCAGTTCTTC. Its translation is CASGSGQYNEQFF.

Of note for this clone: This same CDR3 is encoded by further DNA sequences in the sample. The chain couples TRBV5-1 to TRBJ2-7; D is unclear. Germline CDR1 is SGHRS and CDR2 is YFSETQ. The CDR3 is 13 residues long. V shed 0 bases and J shed 3 bases, with 7 bases lying between them. The DNA for the CDR3 is TGCGCCAGCAGCTTGGACAGAGACTACGAGCAGTACTTC. It is translated as CASSLDRDYEQYF.

The V and J genes are TRBV7-6 and TRBJ2-5; the match to TRBD2 covers 10 bases. J lost 5 bases, V lost 1 base, and 7 bases had no gene match. CDR3 size: 16 residues. Germline CDR1 reads SGHVS; CDR2 reads FNYEAQ. Here the CDR3 reads CASSLDRWTSGETQYF. CDR3 nucleotide sequence: TGTGCCAGCAGCTTAGACCGATGGACTAGCGGTGAGACCCAGTACTTC.

The chain recombines TRBV19 with TRBJ2-1, with 7 nucleotides matching TRBD2. CDR3 size: 13 residues. V lost 1 base to trimming and J lost 15 bases; unmatched junction nucleotides: 9. Germline values: CDR1 LNHDA, CDR2 SQIVND (reference sequence). The CDR3 here is CASSIVGLGDWFF. CDR3 nucleotides: TGTGCCAGTAGTATAGTAGGACTAGGGGATTGGTTCTTC.